The 26 T cell receptor beta chains listed next were all sequenced from one sample in a study of esophageal squamous cell carcinoma under preoperative chemotherapy. TCRdb recomputed calls from the PCR reads with MiXCR, one row per CDR3 protein. The sample lists 15,000 to 20,000 distinct CDR3 sequences, just under 50% occurring once. Specified time point: before preoperative PTX-NDP chemotherapy. This sample was taken from a patient given preoperative chemotherapy. The receptors originated from a human donor with esophageal squamous cell carcinoma. The donor label of this sample is uncertain.

This chain links TRBV11-3 with TRBJ2-5; D not resolved. The better agreement between TRBJ2-7 and the DNA end casts doubt on the J call. CDR1 is SGHNT, CDR2 YENEEA, per germline. The CDR3 is 13 residues long. The CDR3 reads CASSLQRPYEQYF. The CDR3 nucleotides are TGTGCCAGCAGCTTACAGCGACCCTACGAGCAGTACTTC.

This clonotype was seen a handful of times. The gene calls are TRBV28 and TRBJ2-1; D is undetermined. The DNA end is a closer match to TRBJ2-7, so the J assignment may be wrong. CDR1 and CDR2 from the germline V gene are MDHEN and SYDVKM. The CDR3 is made up of 13 amino acids. CDR3 region: CASSFTRLGEQYF. The CDR3 nucleotides are TGTGCCAGCAGTTTCACGAGATTGGGGGAGCAGTACTTC.

This clonotype came up many times. The chain joins TRBV12-3 or TRBV12-4 to TRBJ1-1; no clear D. V shed 7 bases and J shed 5 bases, with 14 bases lying between them. The CDR3 runs to 13 residues. The CDR3 sequence is CASNEGPGTEAFF. The DNA of the CDR3 is TGTGCCAGCAACGAGGGCCCTGGGACTGAAGCTTTCTTT.

This clonotype was counted many times. The genes are TRBV7-2 and TRBJ2-3; D gene unclear. The CDR3 spans 15 residues. Germline CDR1 is SGHTA and CDR2 is FQGNSA. V shed 1 base and J shed 0 bases, with 8 bases lying between them. The CDR3 sequence is CASSLGHPSTDTQYF. CDR3 bases: TGTGCCAGCAGCTTAGGACATCCTAGCACAGATACGCAGTATTTT.

This clonotype was observed at least ten times. The chain links TRBV6-1 to TRBJ2-7; the D is unclear. From germline, CDR1 is MNHNS and CDR2 SASEGT. The V end lost 6 bases, the J end lost 0 bases, and 24 bases lay between the germline ends. The CDR3 extends over 18 amino acids. The CDR3 nucleotides read TGTGCCAGCAGATCACTTAGACAAGGTCCAAAAAGCTCCTACGAGCAGTACTTC. It encodes CASRSLRQGPKSSYEQYF.

By its share, this clonotype is medium-sized. The rearrangement joins TRBV10-2 to TRBJ2-5, with D perhaps being TRBD1 or TRBD2 (5 bases each). The CDR3 sequence is 13 residues long. V was cut by 7 bases and J by 8 bases, with 17 bases left in between. Germline CDR1 reads WSHSY; CDR2 reads SAAADI. CDR3 in amino acids: CASKRDLGSTQYF. The CDR3 nucleotides are TGCGCCAGCAAAAGGGACCTGGGGAGTACCCAGTACTTC.

This clonotype is medium-sized within its sample. The DNA for the CDR3 is TGTGCCAGCAGCCGATCCCAAGAGACCCAGTACTTC. It yields the protein CASSRSQETQYF. The J gene is TRBJ2-5, the V gene TRBV6-1, with no clear D. Germline lookup yields CDR1 MNHNS and CDR2 SASEGT. CDR3 length: 12 residues. The V end lost 6 bases, the J end lost 1 base, and 6 bases lay between the germline ends.

The chain recombines TRBV27 with TRBJ2-1; the D gene is possibly TRBD2 (5 bases). The end of the DNA is better explained by TRBJ2-7, so the J call may be wrong. Germline lookup yields CDR1 MNHEY and CDR2 SMNVEV (reference sequence). The CDR3 sequence is 14 residues long. The CDR3: CASSSLAEAYEQYF. CDR3 nucleotides: TGTGCCAGCAGTTCCCTAGCCGAGGCCTACGAGCAGTACTTC.

This clonotype was recorded only once. V is TRBV6-1 and J is TRBJ2-3; the D gene is possibly TRBD2 (5 bases). CDR3 length: 13 residues. V lost 7 bases, J lost 11 bases, and 19 bases lay in between. Germline CDR1 MNHNS, CDR2 SASEGT. In nucleotides, the CDR3 is TGTGCCAGCATCTCAGTAGTGACCGGGGAGCAGTATTTT. It yields the protein CASISVVTGEQYF.

This clonotype was observed once. The rearrangement links TRBV7-2 to TRBJ2-5; D not resolved. Germline-derived CDR1 and CDR2 are SGHTA and FQGNSA. This CDR3 is built from 12 residues. Trimming took off 3 bases at V and 11 bases at J, with 13 bases between the two ends. The CDR3 sequence is CASSFEANEQYF. CDR3 DNA: TGTGCCAGCAGCTTTGAGGCCAATGAGCAGTACTTC.

This clonotype appeared a single time. The chain combines TRBV20-1 with TRBJ2-3; a possible D gene is TRBD1 (5 bases). The J call may be in error: the DNA end matches TRBJ2-7 better. This CDR3 is 14 amino acids long. Germline V gene data show CDR1 as DFQATT and CDR2 as SNEGSKA (reference sequence). The CDR3 DNA follows: TGCAGTGCTAGAGATCCAAGACAGAGCTACGAGCAGTACTTC. Translation: CSARDPRQSYEQYF.

V usage is TRBV20-1 and J usage is TRBJ2-1; a weak D match, TRBD1 (5 bases). The germline gives CDR1 DFQATT, CDR2 SNEGSKA (reference sequence). The CDR3 sequence is 13 residues long. V was trimmed by 5 bases and J by 3 bases, leaving 11 bases between them. CDR3 amino acids: CSAGALGYNEQFF. The CDR3 DNA sequence: TGCAGTGCTGGGGCCTTAGGCTACAATGAGCAGTTCTTC.

This clonotype has a single count. The rearrangement joins TRBV20-1 to TRBJ2-3; tentative D call: TRBD2 (6 bases). Germline loops: CDR1 DFQATT, CDR2 SNEGSKA (reference sequence). The CDR3 has 14 residues. V gave up 5 bases and J gave up 3 bases, with 15 bases separating them. In DNA form, the CDR3 reads TGCAGTGCTCAAGCCGCCCTAGCGACAGATACGCAGTATTTT. Protein: CSAQAALATDTQYF.

This clonotype qualifies as medium-sized (0.01 to 0.1%). V gene TRBV11-1 combines with J gene TRBJ2-2; no firm D call. CDR1 is SGHAT and CDR2 is FQDESV in the germline V gene (reference sequence). The CDR3 consists of 15 residues. The ends were cut back, 5 bases at V and 0 bases at J, with 10 bases in the middle. CDR3 amino acids: CASSPGSANTGELFF. CDR3 bases: TGTGCCAGCAGCCCCGGTTCCGCGAACACCGGGGAGCTGTTTTTT.

Many counts were recorded for this clonotype. This chain joins TRBV4-3 and TRBJ2-1; D is uncertain. Germline lookup yields CDR1 LGHNA and CDR2 YSLEER. V shed 1 base and J shed 0 bases, with 16 bases lying between them. This CDR3 has 18 residues. The CDR3: CASSQGAYRSSSYNEQFF. As DNA, the CDR3 is TGCGCCAGCAGCCAAGGCGCTTATCGGTCAAGCTCCTACAATGAGCAGTTCTTC.

The rearrangement links TRBV11-3 to TRBJ2-5; tentatively, D is TRBD1 (6 bases). The V gene's germline CDR1 is SGHNT and CDR2 YENEEA. This CDR3 is built from 14 residues. The ends were cut back, 2 bases at V and 3 bases at J, with 10 bases in the middle. The chain's CDR3 is CASSLLQGEETQYF. The CDR3 DNA reads TGTGCCAGCAGCTTACTACAGGGCGAAGAGACCCAGTACTTC.

This clonotype was picked up a small number of times. The rearrangement joins TRBV7-3 to TRBJ2-3; D is perhaps TRBD1 (6 bases). The germline CDR1 and CDR2 sequences are SGHTA and FQGTGA. The CDR3 has 16 residues. The V end was cut by 5 bases, the J end by 4 bases, with 19 bases between. CDR3 bases: TGTGCCAGCAGCCCTGCCTACCCAGGGGCGGCAGATACGCAGTATTTT. The encoded protein is CASSPAYPGAADTQYF. The complete variable domain, with remaining parts taken from reference TRBV7-3 and TRBJ2-3, reads GAGVSQTPSNKVTEKGKYVELRCDPISGHTALYWYRQSLGQGPEFLIYFQGTGAADDSGLPNDRFFAVRPEGSVSTLKIQRTERGDSAVYLCASSPAYPGAADTQYFGPGTRLTVL.

J is TRBJ2-1 and V is TRBV24-1, with D maybe TRBD1 (5 bases). The V gene lost 5 bases and the J gene lost 5 bases, with 9 bases spanning the gap. CDR3 size: 13 residues. Germline V gives CDR1 KGHDR, CDR2 SFDVKD. Here the CDR3 reads CATSVQTDNEQFF. CDR3 nucleotide sequence: TGTGCCACCAGTGTGCAGACAGACAATGAGCAGTTCTTC.

This chain uses TRBV7-2 with TRBJ2-1; 11 bases align to TRBD2. The trim removed 5 bases at V and 7 bases at J, leaving 7 bases unmatched. The CDR3 loop spans 15 amino acids. Germline values: CDR1 SGHTA, CDR2 FQGNSA. The CDR3 nucleotides are TGTGCCAGCAGCCGAGTAGCGGGAGGGGAAAATGAGCAGTTCTTC. Translation gives CASSRVAGGENEQFF.

This clonotype was recorded a few times. A junction boundary mismatches the germline segment, possibly from a read error. The rearrangement joins TRBV7-7 to TRBJ2-5, with D maybe TRBD2 (6 bases). The CDR3 is 15 residues long. The germline CDR1 and CDR2 sequences are SSHAT and FNYEAQ (reference sequence). The CDR3 DNA reads as TGTGCTAGCAGCCTGGGATGGGGGGTGGCCGAGACCCAGTACTTC. The encoded protein is CASSLGWGVAETQYF.

This clonotype was detected only once. The gene calls are TRBV7-6 and TRBJ2-3; no definite D call. V was trimmed by 0 bases and J by 2 bases, leaving 3 bases between them. Germline lookup yields CDR1 SGHVS and CDR2 FNYEAQ. The CDR3 sequence is 13 residues long. DNA of the CDR3: TGTGCCAGCAGCTTAGCCTTCACAGATACGCAGTATTTT. Its protein is CASSLAFTDTQYF. Drawing the rest from reference TRBV7-6 and TRBJ2-3, the complete variable domain is GAGVSQSPRYKVTKRGQDVALRCDPISGHVSLYWYRQALGQGPEFLTYFNYEAQQDKSGLPNDRFSAERPEGSISTLTIQRTEQRDSAMYRCASSLAFTDTQYFGPGTRLTVL.

This clonotype was seen just once. This chain joins TRBV6-1 and TRBJ2-2; D perhaps matches TRBD2 (5 bases). The DNA end favors TRBJ2-3, so the J call may be wrong. CDR3 length: 14 residues. Germline CDR1 reads MNHNS; CDR2 reads SASEGT. The CDR3 reads CASSLGVNTEEQYF. The DNA of the CDR3 is TGTGCCAGCAGCCTGGGAGTCAACACCGAGGAGCAGTATTTT.

As to this clonotype: Likely a read error: the CDR3 ends without its conserved phenylalanine or tryptophan. The chain is built from TRBV7-3 and TRBJ2-1; no clear D. Trimming removed 6 bases at V and 5 bases at J, with 14 bases between. Germline V CDR1 and CDR2: SGHTA, FQGTGA. The CDR3 length is 14 residues. The CDR3 DNA follows: TGTGCCAGCAGACCTAGGTCACGGGACAATGAGCAGTTCTCC. Its protein product is CASRPRSRDNEQFS.

The rearrangement links TRBV7-6 to TRBJ2-1; D is perhaps TRBD1 (6 bases). The DNA end favors TRBJ2-5, so the J call may be wrong. The germline V gene has CDR1 SGHVS and CDR2 FNYEAQ. The CDR3 contains 15 residues. This CDR3 reads CASSLGQGLAETQYF. In DNA, the CDR3 is TGTGCCAGCAGCTTAGGCCAGGGGCTTGCAGAGACCCAGTACTTC.

Many counts were recorded for this clonotype. The genes are TRBV7-6 and TRBJ2-1, with 7 bases aligning to TRBD1. Trimming at V came to 4 bases and at J to 10 bases, leaving 10 bases not matched to a gene. CDR1 is SGHVS, CDR2 FNYEAQ, per germline. The CDR3 has 14 amino acids. The CDR3 sequence is CASSSRQGDYEQFF. The CDR3 bases are TGTGCCAGCAGCTCCCGACAGGGAGACTACGAGCAGTTCTTC.

This clonotype has more than one count but fewer than ten. The chain is built from TRBV6-1 and TRBJ2-3; 7 bases fit TRBD1. The DNA end is a closer match to TRBJ2-7, so the J assignment may be wrong. In germline, CDR1 is MNHNS, CDR2 SASEGT. This CDR3 comprises 16 residues. Here the CDR3 reads CASSVTGVYPYNEQYF. The CDR3 coding sequence is TGTGCCAGCAGTGTAACAGGGGTATACCCCTACAATGAGCAGTACTTC.